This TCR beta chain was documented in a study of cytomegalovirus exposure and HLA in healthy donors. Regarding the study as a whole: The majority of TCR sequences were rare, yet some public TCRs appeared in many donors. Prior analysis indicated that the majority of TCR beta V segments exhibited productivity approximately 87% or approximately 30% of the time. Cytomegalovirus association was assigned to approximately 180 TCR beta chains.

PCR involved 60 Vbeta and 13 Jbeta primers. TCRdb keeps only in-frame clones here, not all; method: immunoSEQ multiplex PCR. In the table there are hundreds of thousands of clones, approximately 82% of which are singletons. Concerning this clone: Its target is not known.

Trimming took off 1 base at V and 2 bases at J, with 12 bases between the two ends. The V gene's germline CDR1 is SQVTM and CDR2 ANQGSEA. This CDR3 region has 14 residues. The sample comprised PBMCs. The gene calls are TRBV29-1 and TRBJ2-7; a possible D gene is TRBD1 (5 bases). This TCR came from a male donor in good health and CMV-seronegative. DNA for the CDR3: TGCAGCGTTGAAGGGGATCAGGGAACCTACGAGCAGTACTTC. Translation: CSVEGDQGTYEQYF.